Listed below are T cell receptor beta chains from one sample, sequenced in a study of cytomegalovirus exposure and HLA in healthy donors. Profiled with immunoSEQ multiplex PCR; TCRdb holds only in-frame clones, not every one. Among 100,000 to 150,000 clones listed, roughly 79% were seen once. Sequencing was carried out using PBMCs. These receptors came from a boy between 2 and 15 years old in good health and CMV-seronegative. CDR3s include the opening cysteine and the closing phenylalanine or tryptophan. The D gene is left open where the match is weak. Clone size, where shown, is once, few, many, or a class for clones that have expanded.

D	V	size	J	DNA	CDR3
TRBD1	TRBV6-5	few	TRBJ1-1	TGTGCCAGCTACAGGGGGGGGACTGAAGCTTTCTTT	CASYRGGTEAFF
TRBD2	TRBV4-2	once	TRBJ2-3	TGTGCCAGCAGCTCATCTGGAGCGGGGGGCAAGGCAGATACGCAGTATTTT	CASSSSGAGGKADTQYF
.	TRBV6-4	.	TRBJ2-3	TGTGCCAGCAGTGACGGGAGCGACACAGATACGCAGTATTTT	CASSDGSDTDTQYF
TRBD1	TRBV25-1	.	TRBJ1-2	TGTGCCAGTACCGGGACAGGGAACTATGGCTACACCTTC	CASTGTGNYGYTF
TRBD1	TRBV25-1	.	TRBJ1-1	TGTGCCAGCAGTGTTAGTAGGGACAGTGAAGCTTTCTTT	CASSVSRDSEAFF
.	TRBV20-1	.	TRBJ1-1	TGCAGTGCTTACACAGGTGAAGCTTTCTTT	CSAYTGEAFF
TRBD2	TRBV7-8	.	TRBJ2-1	TGTGCCAGCAGCTTCGGACTAGCGAGTGCTTCCTCCTACAATGAGCAGTTCTTC	CASSFGLASASSYNEQFF
.	TRBV4-1	.	TRBJ1-5	TGCGCCAGCAGCCAACTGCCGGCGGCGAGCAATCAGCCCCAGCATTTT	CASSQLPAASNQPQHF
TRBD1	TRBV14	.	TRBJ2-2	TGTGCCAGCAGCCGTCTACAGGGGTCGAACACCGGGGAGCTGTTTTTT	CASSRLQGSNTGELFF
.	TRBV27	.	TRBJ2-7	TGTGCCAGCAGTTTATCGAGACAGAGAATGTTCTACGAGCAGTACTTC	CASSLSRQRMFYEQYF
.	TRBV7-9	.	TRBJ2-3	TGTTCCAGCAGCCTTTTACTCACAGATACGCAGTATTTT	CSSSLLLTDTQYF
TRBD1	TRBV27	.	TRBJ1-2	TGTGCCAGCAGGAACGACAGGGTCCCAGGATCTCGCGGCTACACCTTC	CASRNDRVPGSRGYTF
.	TRBV18	.	TRBJ1-1	TGTGCCAGCTCACCACCGCCAGGGCGTGAAGCTTTCTTT	CASSPPPGREAFF
.	TRBV19	once	TRBJ1-2	TGTGCCAGTATCGCGAGCTATGGCTACACCTTC	CASIASYGYTF
.	TRBV30	.	TRBJ2-3	TGTGCCTGGGCCGGGGGGCGGGAGACAGATACGCAGTATTTT	CAWAGGRETDTQYF
.	TRBV27	.	TRBJ2-3	TGTGCCAGCAGTTTAGAGGGATTGGCGGATACGCAGTATTTT	CASSLEGLADTQYF
.	TRBV5-6	.	TRBJ1-2	TGTGCCAGCAGCTTCTCACCTGTGGGACTGAGCTATGGCTACACCTTC	CASSFSPVGLSYGYTF
.	TRBV9	.	TRBJ1-2	TGTGCCAGCAGCGCCACCGGGACATCTGATGGCTACACCTTC	CASSATGTSDGYTF
.	TRBV10-2	.	TRBJ1-1	TGCGCCAGTAGTGAGGAGGGAGGGGGTGAAGCTTTCTTT	CASSEEGGGEAFF
.	TRBV9	.	TRBJ1-2	TGTGCCAGCAGCGTAGAAGCCAACTATGGCTACACCTTC	CASSVEANYGYTF
.	TRBV27	.	TRBJ2-1	TGTGCCAGCAGTTTATTTGCGGGTGAGCAGTTCTTC	CASSLFAGEQFF
.	TRBV6-1	many	TRBJ2-1	TGTGGCGCTACCTGGGGCCCTCGAAAGTTCTTC	CGATWGPRKFF
TRBD2	TRBV6-4	few	TRBJ2-3	TGTGCCAGCAGTGTTCAAGCGGGGGCCACAGATACGCAGTATTTT	CASSVQAGATDTQYF
TRBD2	TRBV19	.	TRBJ2-1	TGTGCCAGTAGGCGACTAGCGGGAGAAAGTGATGAGCAGTTCTTC	CASRRLAGESDEQFF
.	TRBV30	.	TRBJ2-3	TGTGCCTGGAGTGTAATGAGGACTTATACGCAGTATTTT	CAWSVMRTYTQYF
.	TRBV5-1	few	TRBJ2-1	TGCGCCAGCAGCTCCCCCGGACCGGGATACAATGAGCAGTTCTTC	CASSSPGPGYNEQFF
.	TRBV19	.	TRBJ1-2	TGTGCCAGTAGTATAGAGCCGGGAGTTGGCTATGGCTACACCTTC	CASSIEPGVGYGYTF
.	TRBV7-9	.	TRBJ1-5	TGTGCCAGCAGCCCCCGAGGTGATAGCAATCAGCCCCAGCATTTT	CASSPRGDSNQPQHF
.	TRBV4-1	once	TRBJ2-1	TGCGCCAGCAGCCCTCGACTATCCGACAATGAGCAGTTCTTC	CASSPRLSDNEQFF
TRBD2	TRBV15	.	TRBJ2-3	TGTGCCACCAGCCCTTCTAGCGGGGGGATCGCAGATACGCAGTATTTT	CATSPSSGGIADTQYF
TRBD2	TRBV7-9	.	TRBJ2-3	TGTGCCAGCAGCCCGGATATCGGGGGGGACTACTATACGCAGTATTTT	CASSPDIGGDYYTQYF
TRBD2	TRBV5-1	.	TRBJ2-3	TGCGCCAGCAGCTGGGGCGGGGGGCTTACGCAGTATTTT	CASSWGGGLTQYF
.	TRBV4-3	once	TRBJ1-4	TGCGCCAGTAGCCAAGATCAGGCAGTCCCTAATGAAAAACTGTTTTTT	CASSQDQAVPNEKLFF
TRBD1	TRBV11-3	.	TRBJ2-3	TGTGCCAGCAGCCGGGGAGGACAGGGGAGCACAGATACGCAGTATTTT	CASSRGGQGSTDTQYF
.	TRBV5-1	.	TRBJ1-1	TGCGCCAGCAGCGAACAGGGAATTCAGGACACTGAAGCTTTCTTT	CASSEQGIQDTEAFF
TRBD2	TRBV4-3	.	TRBJ2-2	TGCGCCAGCAGCCAAGAAGTTATTAGCGGGGGGGCCCCGAACACCGGGGAGCTGTTTTTT	CASSQEVISGGAPNTGELFF
.	TRBV15	.	TRBJ2-3	TGTGCCACCAGCAGAGATAGGGAGAGGCCCAGAGTAGATACGCAGTATTTT	CATSRDRERPRVDTQYF
.	TRBV4-3	.	TRBJ2-7	TGCGCCAGCAGCCAAGCCCTTCTCCCTAGAGGTATCCACGAGCAGTACTTC	CASSQALLPRGIHEQYF
.	TRBV6-1	.	TRBJ2-5	TGTGCCGGCCGCCCCCGGGACCAAGAGACCCAGTACTTC	CAGRPRDQETQYF